This T cell receptor (beta chain) came from a study of identical twins. Study conclusions and caveats: Weaker excess twin sharing was observed in beta out-of-frame sequences.

V lost 3 bases, J lost 5 bases, and 7 bases lay in between. The CDR3 is made up of 13 amino acids. Germline V CDR1 and CDR2: SEHNR, FQNEAQ (reference sequence). Using its own MiXCR run on the 5' RACE reads, TCRdb lists one record per CDR3 protein. Among approximately 500,000 distinct CDR3 sequences listed, about 15% were seen once. This clonotype came up a few times. What it binds is unknown. The sample was also reused in another study, on yellow fever vaccine responses in identical twins. That source notes: Twins reportedly mounted vaccine T cell responses that seemed partly convergent, partly personalized.

The specimen was CD4+ T cells sorted from blood. The chain employs TRBV7-9 and TRBJ1-4; no clear D gene. The source is a woman younger than 30 in good health. As DNA, the CDR3 is TGTGCCAGCAGCTTGCACCAGAATGAAAAACTGTTTTTT. Translating it yields CASSLHQNEKLFF.